The source of this TCR beta chain is a study of breast tumors, draining lymph nodes, adjacent tissues. Study findings and constraints: Tumor TCR diversity was below lymph nodes but above nontumor tissue. Tumor T cell lymph node origin was a supported hypothesis, not proven.

This CDR3 contains 14 residues. The J segment lost 5 bases and the V segment lost 1 base, leaving 6 bases of the junction unmatched. Germline lookup yields CDR1 SGHKS and CDR2 YYEKEE (reference sequence). TCRdb fed the multiplex PCR reads into MiXCR, producing one record per CDR3 protein. The table includes approximately 130,000 distinct CDR3 sequences, 20% to 25% detected once. This clonotype was detected many times. The antigen is unknown. Axillary draining lymph nodes of breast cancer patients supplied the node samples. The gene calls are TRBV5-5 and TRBJ2-7, with 7 bases fitting TRBD2. The receptor was derived from a female donor with breast cancer. Some clones in this sample may be carry-over from other donors' samples. Material for sequencing was axillary lymph node tissue. CDR3 in amino acids: CASSLWGGVDEQYF. The CDR3 DNA is TGTGCCAGCAGCTTGTGGGGGGGAGTTGACGAGCAGTACTTC.